The clone carrying this T cell receptor (beta chain) came up once. Its antigen is unknown. This CDR3 region has 16 residues. V was pared by 2 bases and J by 2 bases, with 6 bases of the junction left unmatched. Germline CDR1 SGHNT, CDR2 YYREEE (reference sequence). The protocol was immunoSEQ multiplex PCR, while the TCRdb copy is restricted to in-frame clones and leaves out a portion. The sample carries 70,000 to 85,000 clones, roughly 70% recorded once. This sample was taken from a study of radiotherapy plus CTLA-4 blockade in lung cancer. At the level of the study: Objective responses emerged in around 19% of patients, and around 30% attained disease control. Study observations and caveats: Subsequent to radiotherapy plus ipilimumab, tumor-derived TCR clones underwent expansion in blood.

Treatment of patients with chemo-refractory metastatic non-small-cell lung cancer consisted of focal radiation plus CTLA-4 blockade with ipilimumab. Source: peripheral blood, taken from a patient treated with radiotherapy plus ipilimumab. V is TRBV5-4 and J is TRBJ2-5, with 10 bases fitting TRBD1. The source is a human donor with non-small cell lung cancer whose response to radiotherapy plus ipilimumab could not be evaluated. The CDR3 DNA is TGTGCCAGCAGCTTAGGTGACAGGGGGCTTCAAGAGACCCAGTACTTC. This sequence encodes CASSLGDRGLQETQYF.